This TCR beta chain is drawn from a study of cytomegalovirus exposure and HLA in healthy donors. PCR used 60 Vbeta primers and 13 Jbeta primers. The repertoire was sequenced with immunoSEQ multiplex PCR; TCRdb's copy has only in-frame clones and lacks some. This table has 200,000 to 250,000 clones, 77% appearing once. The germline V gene encodes CDR1 SGHNT and CDR2 YYREEE (reference sequence). J gave up 6 bases and V 0 bases, and 4 bases lay outside the gene matches. The CDR3 runs to 16 residues. The V and J genes are TRBV5-4 and TRBJ2-1, with 12 nucleotides matching TRBD2. The receptor comes from a woman aged 60 to 75 in good health and CMV-seropositive. The specimen sequenced was PBMCs. CDR3 loop: CASSLVASGGGNEQFF. The CDR3 DNA reads TGTGCCAGCAGCTTGGTGGCTAGCGGGGGGGGCAATGAGCAGTTCTTC. The whole variable domain, remainder taken from reference TRBV5-4 and TRBJ2-1, is ETGVTQSPTHLIKTRGQQVTLRCSSQSGHNTVSWYQQALGQGPQFIFQYYREEENGRGNFPPRFSGLQFPNYSSELNVNALELDDSALYLCASSLVASGGGNEQFFGPGTRLTVL.